This paragraph reports one T cell receptor (beta chain). The sample originates from a study of identifying expanded T cells in peripheral blood. The table came from immunoSEQ multiplex PCR; TCRdb's copy has only in-frame clones and leaves some out. The data contain 85,000 to 95,000 clones, about 90% of them singletons. Trimming stripped 2 bases from V and 2 bases from J, with 18 bases between. The germline V gene has CDR1 KGHSH and CDR2 LQKENI. This CDR3 has 17 residues. The clonotype was recovered from a person aged 18-70 years in good health. The V gene is TRBV18, the J gene TRBJ1-1; weak D call: TRBD1 (6 bases). Source material: blood. The CDR3 DNA is TGTGCCAGCTCACCAATGAGACAAGGGGGTATTAACACTGAAGCTTTCTTT. Protein product: CASSPMRQGGINTEAFF.